The T cell receptor beta chain under discussion was sequenced for a study of OX40 agonist ivuxolimab in advanced cancers. For the study at large: Ivuxolimab doses were 0.01, 0.1, 0.3, 1.5, 3 or 10 mg/kg every 2 weeks. One patient with hepatocellular carcinoma and two with cutaneous melanoma, three in all, had partial responses.

Regarding the study as a whole: Some of the nonresponding patients also showed low levels of normalized T-cell clonal expansion.

CDR1 and CDR2 from the germline V gene are MDHEN and SYDVKM. The CDR3 runs to 14 residues. Losses at the gene ends were 7 bases for V and 8 bases for J; bases not matched to a gene: 11. Assay used: immunoSEQ multiplex PCR; TCRdb lists only in-frame clones, some missing. The repertoire includes about 36,000 clones, about 79% of them detected once, and around a sixth sits in the top ten. This clone was recorded once. Its antigen remains unknown. This sample comprised CD4+ or CD8+ T cells sorted from blood, obtained in a trial of the OX40 agonist ivuxolimab. This sequence was found in an adult with an advanced solid tumor such as melanoma, head and neck, liver or kidney cancer. V gene TRBV28 combines with J gene TRBJ1-2; 9 bases align to TRBD1. The CDR3 is CASTIPGQGYGYTF. CDR3 nucleotide sequence: TGTGCCAGCACCATTCCCGGACAGGGGTACGGCTACACCTTC.